This TCR beta chain was sequenced for a study of Ad26.COV2.S vaccination and SARS-CoV-2 variants. Only in-frame clones appear in the TCRdb table, and some are missing; sequencing was by immunoSEQ multiplex PCR. The profile shows hundreds of thousands of clones, 89% of them singletons. V lost 3 bases and J 7 bases, leaving 11 bases between the germline ends. The CDR3 runs 13 residues. Germline assignment: CDR1 SGHDT and CDR2 YYEEEE. The study's findings and limits: People who got the vaccine had more spike-specific TCR breadth than people who got placebo.

Indicated treatment: roughly 20 received Ad26.COV2.S at low or high dose, single or two shots; 5 received placebo; per-sample allocation not given. Collection of samples fell on day 63 after the first vaccine or placebo injection. An 18-55-year-old adult in Boston served as donor. A remark on this clone: As yet, its antigen is unknown.

This TCR derives from a person aged 18-60 years who received the Ad26.COV2.S COVID-19 vaccine or a placebo. The V gene is TRBV5-6, the J gene TRBJ2-1; either TRBD1 or TRBD2 may supply D (5 bases each). Sequences were derived from peripheral blood, sampled in a trial of Ad26.COV2.S vaccine versus placebo. The CDR3: CASSWDQKNEQFF. The DNA of the CDR3 is TGTGCCAGCAGCTGGGACCAAAAAAATGAGCAGTTCTTC.